Shown below are 15 T cell receptor beta chains from a single sample sequenced in a study of T cells after yellow fever vaccination. TCRdb re-called the 5' RACE reads with MiXCR, one entry per CDR3 protein. Found here are 4,500 to 6,500 distinct CDR3 sequences, under 8% of them singletons; the top ten hold under 75%. The starting material was PBMCs, either bulk or a sorted T-cell subset (CD4+, CD8+, memory, or dextramer-sorted; not recorded which), obtained around 15 days after the first yellow fever vaccination. Every receptor here comes from a man between 18 and 29 years old who received the YFV17D yellow fever vaccine.

This clonotype was seen at least ten times. CDR3 in amino acids: CASSSLAGGFNEQFF. The CDR3 nucleotides are TGTGCCAGCAGCTCCCTAGCGGGGGGTTTCAATGAGCAGTTCTTC. J is TRBJ2-1 and V is TRBV7-6, with 11 positions matching TRBD2. The CDR3 length is 15 residues. The junction had 5 bases not matched to a gene; V was cut back by 4 bases and J by 6 bases. Germline V gene sequence: CDR1 SGHVS, CDR2 FNYEAQ.

In this sample, this clonotype turned up many times. The chain couples TRBV6-5 to TRBJ1-2, with TRBD1 matching 8 bases. This CDR3 region has 16 residues. Per the germline V gene, CDR1 is MNHEY and CDR2 is SVGAGI. Trimming took 5 bases from V and 8 from J; bases not matched to a gene: 16. The CDR3 nucleotides are TGTGCCAGCAGTCGACGGGCGACAGGGGAAGAGGGCGGCTACACCTTC. Protein product: CASSRRATGEEGGYTF.

This clonotype was found a few times. J is TRBJ2-1 and V is TRBV13; D possibly corresponds to TRBD2 (6 bases). The V and J ends lost 5 bases and 8 bases respectively, with 10 bases between them. Germline V CDR1 and CDR2: PRHDT, FYEKMQ (reference sequence). This CDR3 region has 12 residues. CDR3 sequence reads: CASSLLAHEQFF. In DNA, the CDR3 is TGTGCCAGCAGCCTACTAGCACATGAGCAGTTCTTC.

This clonotype was counted at least ten times. This chain links TRBV28 with TRBJ2-2, with TRBD2 matching 7 bases. The junction had 9 bases not matched to a gene; V was cut back by 8 bases and J by 6 bases. The CDR3 has 14 amino acids. Germline V CDR1 and CDR2: MDHEN, SYDVKM. The DNA of the CDR3 is TGTGCCAGCTTTGCTACGGGGGGAGCCGGGGAGCTGTTTTTT. Protein: CASFATGGAGELFF.

This clonotype occurred many times. The V and J genes are TRBV5-1 and TRBJ2-7; possibly TRBD2 for D (5 bases). The CDR3 consists of 14 residues. Germline V lookup: CDR1 SGHRS, CDR2 YFSETQ. The V gene lost 0 bases and the J gene lost 11 bases, with 18 bases spanning the gap. The CDR3 spells CASSLVPGTLAEYV. The DNA for the CDR3 is TGCGCCAGCAGCTTGGTCCCGGGAACTCTCGCGGAGTACGTC.

This clonotype was counted many times. The chain combines TRBV6-5 with TRBJ2-6; D gene uncertain. Trimming pared 7 bases from V and 0 bases from J, leaving 19 bases between. Germline values: CDR1 MNHEY, CDR2 SVGAGI. This CDR3 contains 18 residues. The CDR3 here is CASTRPELVYSGANVLTF. The CDR3 region has the DNA TGTGCCAGCACTCGACCCGAGCTAGTATACTCTGGGGCCAACGTCCTGACTTTC.

This clonotype was picked up many times. The J gene is TRBJ2-5, the V gene TRBV27; 8 bases map to TRBD1. The germline V gene encodes CDR1 MNHEY and CDR2 SMNVEV (reference sequence). This CDR3 has 14 amino acids. Germline trimming cut 7 bases from V and 5 bases from J; bases unmatched to any gene: 9. CDR3 in DNA: TGTGCCAGCAAACTAAAACAGGGGGACGAGACCCAGTACTTC. It specifies CASKLKQGDETQYF.

This clonotype was detected many times. The chain combines TRBV6-2 or TRBV6-3 with TRBJ1-5; D gene ambiguous. The CDR3 is 15 amino acids. CDR1 is MNHEY, CDR2 SVGEGT, per germline. V was clipped by 2 bases and J by 4 bases, with 12 bases between them. The CDR3 bases are TGTGCCAGCAGTTACGACGTGAGTGCTAATCAGCCCCAGCATTTT. It encodes CASSYDVSANQPQHF.

This clonotype was recorded at least ten times. The chain joins TRBV7-2 to TRBJ2-1; a possible D gene is TRBD1 (7 bases). Germline loops: CDR1 SGHTA, CDR2 FQGNSA. V lost 1 base, J lost 5 bases, and 15 bases lay in between. CDR3 size: 16 residues. This CDR3 reads CASSLGPGDSHNEQFF. For the CDR3, the DNA is TGTGCCAGCAGCTTAGGTCCGGGGGACAGCCACAATGAGCAGTTCTTC.

The sample holds many counts of this clonotype. J is TRBJ2-1 and V is TRBV6-2 or TRBV6-3, with D possibly matching TRBD2 (5 bases). V lost 1 base to trimming and J lost 6 bases, with 7 bases between them. CDR3 size: 13 residues. Germline V gene data show CDR1 as MNHEY and CDR2 as SVGEGT. The CDR3 spells CASSYYRGNEQFF. CDR3 in DNA: TGTGCCAGCAGTTACTATCGGGGCAATGAGCAGTTCTTC.

Ten or more counts support this clonotype. The chain joins TRBV7-2 to TRBJ1-5; TRBD1 matches 8 bases. The V gene end was trimmed by 0 bases and the J gene end by 11 bases; junction bases not matched to a gene: 9. Germline V gene sequence: CDR1 SGHTA, CDR2 FQGNSA. This CDR3 region has 15 residues. Here the CDR3 DNA reads TGTGCCAGCAGCTTAGCCCAGGACAGGGCATCGACCCAGCATTTT. Translation: CASSLAQDRASTQHF.

At least ten counts were recorded for this clonotype. This chain links TRBV6-1 with TRBJ1-6; perhaps TRBD1 as D (6 bases). Germline V gene lookup returns CDR1 MNHNS and CDR2 SASEGT. There are 15 residues in the CDR3. V was clipped by 6 bases and J by 9 bases, with 18 bases between them. CDR3 residues: CASSQYTGRSSPLHF. In nucleotides, the CDR3 is TGTGCCAGCAGCCAGTACACAGGGAGATCTTCACCCCTCCACTTT.

The rearrangement uses TRBV6-2 or TRBV6-3 and TRBJ2-3; unclear D gene. The germline V gene encodes CDR1 MNHEY and CDR2 SVGEGT. CDR3 length: 13 residues. Trimming stripped 2 bases from V and 5 bases from J, with 8 bases between. The CDR3 DNA sequence: TGTGCCAGCAGTTACAACGTTATAGATACGCAGTATTTT. Its translation: CASSYNVIDTQYF.

CDR3 coding DNA: TGTGCCATGAGCCCCGGGCGACAGCACAATGAGCAGTTCTTC. Its translation: CAMSPGRQHNEQFF. The chain has TRBV5-5 and TRBJ2-1; a possible D gene is TRBD1 (5 bases). V lost 9 bases and J lost 5, with 18 bases in between. This CDR3 region has 14 residues. Germline assignment: CDR1 SGHKS and CDR2 YYEKEE (reference sequence).

This clonotype was observed at least ten times. V and J are TRBV5-1 and TRBJ1-1; the D gene is possibly TRBD1 (6 bases). Per germline, CDR1 SGHRS and CDR2 YFSETQ. The CDR3 length is 14 residues. Deletions cut 1 base from V and 4 bases from J, with 11 bases between. The CDR3 region is CASSLFGGGTEAFF. The DNA of the CDR3 is TGCGCCAGCAGCTTGTTTGGGGGCGGCACTGAAGCTTTCTTT. Together with reference TRBV5-1 and TRBJ1-1, the CDR3 gives the full variable domain: KAGVTQTPRYLIKTRGQQVTLSCSPISGHRSVSWYQQTPGQGLQFLFEYFSETQRNKGNFPGRFSGRQFSNSRSEMNVSTLELGDSALYLCASSLFGGGTEAFFGQGTRLTVV.